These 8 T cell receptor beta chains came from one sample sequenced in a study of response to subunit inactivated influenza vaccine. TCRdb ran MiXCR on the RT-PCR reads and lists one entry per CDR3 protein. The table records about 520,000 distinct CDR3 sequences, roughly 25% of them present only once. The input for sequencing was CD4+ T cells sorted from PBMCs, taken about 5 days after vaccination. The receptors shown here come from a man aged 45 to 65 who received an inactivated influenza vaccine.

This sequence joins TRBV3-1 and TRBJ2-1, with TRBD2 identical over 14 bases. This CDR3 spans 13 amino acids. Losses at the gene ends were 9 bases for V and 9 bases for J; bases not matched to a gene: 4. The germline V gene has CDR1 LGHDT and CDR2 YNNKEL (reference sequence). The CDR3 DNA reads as TGTGCCAGAGGGACTAGCGGGAGAAGTGAGCAGTTCTTC. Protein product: CARGTSGRSEQFF.

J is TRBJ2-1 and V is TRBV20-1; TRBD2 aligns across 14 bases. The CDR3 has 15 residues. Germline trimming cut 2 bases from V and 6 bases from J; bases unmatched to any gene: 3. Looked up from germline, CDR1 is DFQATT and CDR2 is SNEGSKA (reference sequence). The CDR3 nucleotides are TGCAGTGCTAGACCGACTAGCGGGGGGGCCAATGAGCAGTTCTTC. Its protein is CSARPTSGGANEQFF.

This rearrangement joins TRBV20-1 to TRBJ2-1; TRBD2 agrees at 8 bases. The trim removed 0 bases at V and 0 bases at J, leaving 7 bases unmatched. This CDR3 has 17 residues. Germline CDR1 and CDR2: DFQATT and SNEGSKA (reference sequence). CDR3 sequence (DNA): TGCAGTGCTAGAGACCGCAGCGGGAGAGGCTCCTACAATGAGCAGTTCTTC. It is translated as CSARDRSGRGSYNEQFF.

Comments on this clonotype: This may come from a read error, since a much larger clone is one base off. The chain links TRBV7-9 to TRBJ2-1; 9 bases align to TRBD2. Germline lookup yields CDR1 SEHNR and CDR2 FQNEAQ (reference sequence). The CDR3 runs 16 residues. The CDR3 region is CAGSLRLAENYNEQFF. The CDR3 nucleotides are TGTGCCGGCAGCTTGCGACTAGCGGAGAACTACAATGAGCAGTTCTTC. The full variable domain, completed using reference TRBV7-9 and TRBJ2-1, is DTGVSQNPRHKITKRGQNVTFRCDPISEHNRLYWYRQTLGQGPEFLTYFQNEAQLEKSRLLSDRFSAERPKGSFSTLEIQRTEQGDSAMYLCAGSLRLAENYNEQFFGPGTRLTVL.

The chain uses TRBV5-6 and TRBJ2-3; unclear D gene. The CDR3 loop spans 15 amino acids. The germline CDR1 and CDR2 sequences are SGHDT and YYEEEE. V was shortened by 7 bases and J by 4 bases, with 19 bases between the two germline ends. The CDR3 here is CASRSRQSSPDTQYF. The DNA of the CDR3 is TGTGCCAGCCGCTCCAGGCAATCAAGTCCAGATACGCAGTATTTT.

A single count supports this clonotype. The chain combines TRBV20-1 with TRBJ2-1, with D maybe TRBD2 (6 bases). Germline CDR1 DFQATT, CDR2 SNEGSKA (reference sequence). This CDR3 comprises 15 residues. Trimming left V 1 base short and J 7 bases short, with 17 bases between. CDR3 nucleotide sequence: TGCAGTGCTAGAGTCGGGAGTATACCAGGGAATGAGCAGTTCTTC. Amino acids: CSARVGSIPGNEQFF.

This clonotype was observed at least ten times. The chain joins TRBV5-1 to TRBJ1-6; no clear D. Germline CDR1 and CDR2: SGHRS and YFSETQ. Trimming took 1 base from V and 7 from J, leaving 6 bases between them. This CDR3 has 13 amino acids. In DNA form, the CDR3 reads TGCGCCAGCAGCTTGAGGATCAATTCACCCCTCCACTTT. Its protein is CASSLRINSPLHF.

The CDR3 DNA is TGCGCCAGCAGGTCCGGGACAGGGTCTTACAATGAGCAGTTCTTC. This gives the protein CASRSGTGSYNEQFF. J is TRBJ2-1 and V is TRBV5-1; TRBD1 agrees at 9 bases. CDR1 and CDR2 (germline): SGHRS, YFSETQ. This CDR3 spans 15 amino acids. V lost 5 bases to trimming and J lost 4 bases; unmatched junction nucleotides: 7.